Listed below are T cell receptor beta chains from one sample, sequenced in a study of T and B cells in COVID-19 patients. TCRdb used MiXCR to reprocess the multiplex PCR reads, holding one entry per CDR3 protein. The sample lists around 30,000 distinct CDR3 sequences, around a third occurring once. The sequenced sample consisted of blood. The source of these receptors is a human donor who had recovered from COVID-19. Both conserved end residues are part of each CDR3. D genes are given only for firm matches. A row's size may be missing; if present it is once, few, many or a size class.

abundance: -; d_gene: -; j_gene: TRBJ2-7; v_gene: TRBV5-5; CDR3nt: TGTGCCAGCAGCTCAAGATCGGGGGGCAACGAGCAGTACTTC; CDR3aa: CASSSRSGGNEQYF
abundance: few; d_gene: TRBD2; j_gene: TRBJ2-5; v_gene: TRBV20-1; CDR3nt: TGCAGTGCTAGGCTAGCGGGAGGGCCCTCGGAGACCCAGTACTTC; CDR3aa: CSARLAGGPSETQYF
abundance: -; d_gene: -; j_gene: TRBJ2-2; v_gene: TRBV7-6; CDR3nt: TGTGCCAGCAGCAACATGGCCGGGGAGCTGTTTTTT; CDR3aa: CASSNMAGELFF
abundance: few; d_gene: -; j_gene: TRBJ1-2; v_gene: TRBV30; CDR3nt: TGTGCCTGGTCTTCTGGGGGTTACGATGGCTACACCTTC; CDR3aa: CAWSSGGYDGYTF
abundance: few; d_gene: TRBD2; j_gene: TRBJ2-1; v_gene: TRBV5-4; CDR3nt: TGTGCCAGCGCAGACTGGGCTAGCGGGACGAATGAGCAGTTCTTC; CDR3aa: CASADWASGTNEQFF
abundance: -; d_gene: -; j_gene: TRBJ1-1; v_gene: TRBV18; CDR3nt: TGTGCCAGCAGACGGCAAGGGAACACTGAAGCTTTCTTT; CDR3aa: CASRRQGNTEAFF
abundance: medium-sized; d_gene: -; j_gene: TRBJ2-7; v_gene: TRBV30; CDR3nt: TGTGCCTGGAGCAGTGGTGTCTACGAGCAGTACTTC; CDR3aa: CAWSSGVYEQYF
abundance: few; d_gene: -; j_gene: TRBJ2-1; v_gene: TRBV18; CDR3nt: TGTGCCAGCTCACCTGGGATCAGGAGTCAGCACAATGAGCAGTTCTTC; CDR3aa: CASSPGIRSQHNEQFF
abundance: -; d_gene: -; j_gene: TRBJ2-3; v_gene: TRBV5-1; CDR3nt: TGCGCCAGCAGCTTGGGAGGGGTTATCACAGATACGCAGTATTTT; CDR3aa: CASSLGGVITDTQYF
abundance: -; d_gene: -; j_gene: TRBJ2-3; v_gene: TRBV12-3/TRBV12-4; CDR3nt: TGTGCCAGCGGACCCCGGCTTCGGGAAACAGATACGCAGTATTTT; CDR3aa: CASGPRLRETDTQYF
abundance: -; d_gene: -; j_gene: TRBJ2-7; v_gene: TRBV7-6; CDR3nt: TGTGCCAGCAGCTTAAAGCCTCCACTCTCCTACGAGCAGTACTTC; CDR3aa: CASSLKPPLSYEQYF
abundance: many; d_gene: TRBD1; j_gene: TRBJ1-4; v_gene: TRBV6-5; CDR3nt: TGTGCCAGCAGGGGGACAGGTCGTGAAAAACTGTTTTTT; CDR3aa: CASRGTGREKLFF
abundance: medium-sized; d_gene: TRBD1; j_gene: TRBJ1-2; v_gene: TRBV29-1; CDR3nt: TGCAGCGTTGAAGGTCAGGGGGAGAGGTATGGCTACACCTTC; CDR3aa: CSVEGQGERYGYTF
abundance: once; d_gene: -; j_gene: TRBJ2-2; v_gene: TRBV11-1; CDR3nt: TGTGCCAGCAGCCCGTTGCGGGGCAACACCGGGGAGCTGTTTTTT; CDR3aa: CASSPLRGNTGELFF
abundance: many; d_gene: TRBD2; j_gene: TRBJ2-3; v_gene: TRBV6-5; CDR3nt: TGTGCCAGCAGTTACTCAAGGCGGGAGCCGAGCACAGATACGCAGTATTTT; CDR3aa: CASSYSRREPSTDTQYF
abundance: -; d_gene: TRBD1; j_gene: TRBJ1-1; v_gene: TRBV27; CDR3nt: TGTGCCAGCAGTCGGGACAGGGGAGTACCTGAAGCTTTCTTT; CDR3aa: CASSRDRGVPEAFF
abundance: few; d_gene: TRBD1; j_gene: TRBJ1-3; v_gene: TRBV12-3/TRBV12-4; CDR3nt: TGTGCCAGCAGACAAACAGGGGTTGGAAACACCATATATTTT; CDR3aa: CASRQTGVGNTIYF
abundance: -; d_gene: -; j_gene: TRBJ2-3; v_gene: TRBV7-9; CDR3nt: TGTGCCAGCAGCCGGGCTGGGTCTCGCACAGATACGCAGTATTTT; CDR3aa: CASSRAGSRTDTQYF
abundance: medium-sized; d_gene: -; j_gene: TRBJ2-2; v_gene: TRBV11-1; CDR3nt: TGTGCCAGCAGCTTAGGAAGGCGGCCAGGGTCAAACACCGGGGAGCTGTTTTTT; CDR3aa: CASSLGRRPGSNTGELFF
abundance: -; d_gene: -; j_gene: TRBJ1-1; v_gene: TRBV19; CDR3nt: TGTGCCAGTAGTATAGTTCCGGGACCGAACACTGAAGCTTTCTTT; CDR3aa: CASSIVPGPNTEAFF
abundance: -; d_gene: TRBD1; j_gene: TRBJ2-7; v_gene: TRBV20-1; CDR3nt: TGCAGTGCTAGATCGGGACAGATTAACTACGAGCAGTACTTC; CDR3aa: CSARSGQINYEQYF
abundance: -; d_gene: -; j_gene: TRBJ2-3; v_gene: TRBV6-5; CDR3nt: TGTGCCAGCACCGTGGGGGCCGCCCCAGATACGCAGTATTTT; CDR3aa: CASTVGAAPDTQYF
abundance: -; d_gene: TRBD1; j_gene: TRBJ2-7; v_gene: TRBV27; CDR3nt: TGTGCCAGCAGTATGGGGACAGGCTCCTACGAGCAGTACTTC; CDR3aa: CASSMGTGSYEQYF
abundance: -; d_gene: TRBD2; j_gene: TRBJ2-3; v_gene: TRBV27; CDR3nt: TGTGCCAGCAGTTCCGGGACTAGCGGGAGAATAAGGGGAGCAGATACGCAGTATTTT; CDR3aa: CASSSGTSGRIRGADTQYF
abundance: few; d_gene: TRBD2; j_gene: TRBJ2-2; v_gene: TRBV20-1; CDR3nt: TGCAGTGCCATAGCTAGCGGGAGGAACACCGGGGAGCTGTTTTTT; CDR3aa: CSAIASGRNTGELFF
abundance: -; d_gene: -; j_gene: TRBJ1-1; v_gene: TRBV15; CDR3nt: TGTGCCACCAGCCATGGCAGAGAAGACACTGAAGCTTTCTTT; CDR3aa: CATSHGREDTEAFF
abundance: few; d_gene: -; j_gene: TRBJ2-3; v_gene: TRBV6-1; CDR3nt: TGTGCCAGCAGTGATGGGACCTACACAGATACGCAGTATTTT; CDR3aa: CASSDGTYTDTQYF